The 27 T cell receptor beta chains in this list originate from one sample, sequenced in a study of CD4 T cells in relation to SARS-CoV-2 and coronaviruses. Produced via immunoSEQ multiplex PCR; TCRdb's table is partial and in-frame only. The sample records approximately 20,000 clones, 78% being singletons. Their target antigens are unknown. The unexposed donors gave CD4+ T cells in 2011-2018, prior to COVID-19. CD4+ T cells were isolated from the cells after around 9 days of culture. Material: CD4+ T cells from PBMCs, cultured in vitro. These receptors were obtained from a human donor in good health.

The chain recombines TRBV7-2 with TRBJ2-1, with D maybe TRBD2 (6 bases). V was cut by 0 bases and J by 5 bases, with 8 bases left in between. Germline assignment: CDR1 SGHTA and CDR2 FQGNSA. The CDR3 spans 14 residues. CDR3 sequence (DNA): TGTGCCAGCAGCTTAGCGGGAGGCAACAATGAGCAGTTCTTC. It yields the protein CASSLAGGNNEQFF.

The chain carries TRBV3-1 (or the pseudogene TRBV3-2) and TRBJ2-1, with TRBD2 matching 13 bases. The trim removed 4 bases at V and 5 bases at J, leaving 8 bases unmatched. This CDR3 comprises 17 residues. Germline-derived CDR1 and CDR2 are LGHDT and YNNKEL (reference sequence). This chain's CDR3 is CASSRRTSGSFNNEQFF. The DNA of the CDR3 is TGTGCCAGCAGCCGCCGGACTAGCGGGAGTTTCAACAATGAGCAGTTCTTC.

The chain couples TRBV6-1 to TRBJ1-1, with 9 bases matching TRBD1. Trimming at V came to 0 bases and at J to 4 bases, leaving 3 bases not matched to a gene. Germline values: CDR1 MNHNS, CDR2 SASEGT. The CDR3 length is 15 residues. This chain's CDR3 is CASSEALTGGTEAFF. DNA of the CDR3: TGTGCCAGCAGTGAAGCGTTGACAGGGGGCACTGAAGCTTTCTTT.

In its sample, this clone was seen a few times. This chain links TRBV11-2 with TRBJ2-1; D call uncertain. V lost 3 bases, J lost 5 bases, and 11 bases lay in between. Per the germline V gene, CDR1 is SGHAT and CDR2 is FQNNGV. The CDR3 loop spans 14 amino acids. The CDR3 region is CASSFPPENNEQFF. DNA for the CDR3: TGTGCCAGCAGCTTCCCACCCGAGAACAATGAGCAGTTCTTC.

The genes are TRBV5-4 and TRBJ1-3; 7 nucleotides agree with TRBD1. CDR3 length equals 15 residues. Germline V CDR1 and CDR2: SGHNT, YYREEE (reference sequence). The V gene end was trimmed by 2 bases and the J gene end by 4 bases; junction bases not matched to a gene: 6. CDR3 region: CASSFRTGGGNTIYF. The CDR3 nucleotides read TGTGCCAGCAGCTTCCGGACAGGAGGGGGAAACACCATATATTTT.

This CDR3 is CAWGARVVGNTIYF. DNA for the CDR3: TGTGCCTGGGGGGCCAGGGTGGTTGGAAACACCATATATTTT. The chain links TRBV30 to TRBJ1-3; a possible D gene is TRBD1 (5 bases). The CDR3 contains 14 residues. Germline assignment: CDR1 GTSNPN and CDR2 SVGIG (reference sequence). With 5 bases removed from V and 3 bases from J, the gap between germline ends came to 14 bases.

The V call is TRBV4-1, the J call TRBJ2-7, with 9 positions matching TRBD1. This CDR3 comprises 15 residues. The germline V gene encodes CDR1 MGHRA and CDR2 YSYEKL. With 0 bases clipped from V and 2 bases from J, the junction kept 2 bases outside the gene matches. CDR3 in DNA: TGCGCCAGCAGCCAAGAGGGACAGGGACCCTACGAGCAGTACTTC. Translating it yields CASSQEGQGPYEQYF.

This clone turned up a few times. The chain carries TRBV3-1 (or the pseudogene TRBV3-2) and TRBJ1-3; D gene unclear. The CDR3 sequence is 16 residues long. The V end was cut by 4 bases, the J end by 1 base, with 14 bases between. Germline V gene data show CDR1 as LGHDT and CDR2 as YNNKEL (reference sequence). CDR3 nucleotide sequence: TGTGCCAGCAGCCCAAAAGGAAGCCTTTCTGGAAACACCATATATTTT. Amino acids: CASSPKGSLSGNTIYF.

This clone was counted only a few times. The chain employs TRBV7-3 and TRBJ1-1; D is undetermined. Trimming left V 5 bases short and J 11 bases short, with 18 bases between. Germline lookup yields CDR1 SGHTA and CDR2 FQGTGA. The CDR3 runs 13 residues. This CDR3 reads CASSPRAQLEAFF. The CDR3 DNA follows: TGTGCCAGCAGCCCACGAGCCCAATTGGAGGCTTTCTTT.

Here the CDR3 reads CATSGGTNTGELFF. The CDR3 bases are TGTGCCACCAGTGGAGGGACGAACACCGGGGAGCTGTTTTTT. The rearrangement links TRBV24-1 to TRBJ2-2, with D possibly TRBD2 on 5 matching bases. CDR3 length: 14 residues. Germline lookup yields CDR1 KGHDR and CDR2 SFDVKD. Trimming cost V 5 bases and J 0 bases, with 6 bases left between them.

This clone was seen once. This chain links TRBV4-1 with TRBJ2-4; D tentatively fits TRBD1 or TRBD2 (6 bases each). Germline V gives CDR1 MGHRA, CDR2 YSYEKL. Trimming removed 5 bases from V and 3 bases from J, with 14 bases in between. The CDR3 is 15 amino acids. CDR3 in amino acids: CASSGGRGVKNIQYF. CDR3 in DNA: TGCGCCAGCAGCGGAGGTAGGGGGGTCAAAAACATTCAGTACTTC.

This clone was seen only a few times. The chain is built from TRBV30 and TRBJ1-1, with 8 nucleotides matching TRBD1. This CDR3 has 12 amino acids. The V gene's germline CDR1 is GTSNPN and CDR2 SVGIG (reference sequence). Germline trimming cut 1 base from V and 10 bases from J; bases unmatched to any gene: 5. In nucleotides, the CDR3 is TGTGCCTGGAGTGGAGACAGGGGCCGAGCTTTCTTT. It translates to CAWSGDRGRAFF.

The CDR3: CASSTGTTVAGVSYEQYF. CDR3 sequence (DNA): TGCGCCAGCAGCACCGGGACAACAGTAGCGGGAGTATCCTACGAGCAGTACTTC. The chain carries TRBV5-1 and TRBJ2-7; TRBD2 matches 9 bases. The CDR3 is 18 amino acids. Trimming at V came to 4 bases and at J to 1 base, leaving 15 bases not matched to a gene. The germline V gene encodes CDR1 SGHRS and CDR2 YFSETQ. The whole variable domain, filled in from reference TRBV5-1 and TRBJ2-7, reads KAGVTQTPRYLIKTRGQQVTLSCSPISGHRSVSWYQQTPGQGLQFLFEYFSETQRNKGNFPGRFSGRQFSNSRSEMNVSTLELGDSALYLCASSTGTTVAGVSYEQYFGPGTRLTVT.

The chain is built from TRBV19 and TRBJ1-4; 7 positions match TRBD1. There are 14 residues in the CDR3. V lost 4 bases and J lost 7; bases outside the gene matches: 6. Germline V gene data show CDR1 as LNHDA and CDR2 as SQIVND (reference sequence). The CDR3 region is CASSTTGSGEKLFF. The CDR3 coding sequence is TGTGCCAGTAGTACGACAGGGTCGGGTGAAAAACTGTTTTTT.

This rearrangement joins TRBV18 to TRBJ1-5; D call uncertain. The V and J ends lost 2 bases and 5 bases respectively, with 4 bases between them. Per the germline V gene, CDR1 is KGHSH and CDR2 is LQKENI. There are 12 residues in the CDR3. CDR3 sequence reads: CASSPSDQPQHF. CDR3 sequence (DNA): TGTGCCAGCTCACCAAGTGATCAGCCCCAGCATTTT.

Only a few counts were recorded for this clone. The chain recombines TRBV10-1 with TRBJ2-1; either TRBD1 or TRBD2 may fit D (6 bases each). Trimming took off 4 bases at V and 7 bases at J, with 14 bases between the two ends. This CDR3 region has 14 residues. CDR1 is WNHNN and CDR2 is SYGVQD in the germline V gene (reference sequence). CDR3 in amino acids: CASSVGGMGNEQFF. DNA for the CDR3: TGCGCCAGCAGTGTAGGGGGGATGGGTAATGAGCAGTTCTTC.

CDR3 sequence reads: CASSFLTSGITDTQYF. Written as DNA, the CDR3 is TGTGCCAGCAGCTTTTTGACTAGCGGGATAACAGATACGCAGTATTTT. The chain joins TRBV7-2 to TRBJ2-3; 11 positions match TRBD2. Germline V gene data show CDR1 as SGHTA and CDR2 as FQGNSA. Unmatched junction bases numbered 5, after V lost 3 bases and J lost 3 bases. This CDR3 is built from 16 residues.

CDR3 sequence: CASSGGQGAWETQYF. The CDR3 coding sequence is TGTGCCAGCAGCGGAGGACAGGGGGCCTGGGAGACCCAGTACTTC. This chain joins TRBV7-9 and TRBJ2-5, with TRBD1 matching over 11 bases. The germline V gene encodes CDR1 SEHNR and CDR2 FQNEAQ (reference sequence). With V trimmed by 5 bases and J by 5 bases, 7 bases remained unmatched. The CDR3 length is 15 residues.

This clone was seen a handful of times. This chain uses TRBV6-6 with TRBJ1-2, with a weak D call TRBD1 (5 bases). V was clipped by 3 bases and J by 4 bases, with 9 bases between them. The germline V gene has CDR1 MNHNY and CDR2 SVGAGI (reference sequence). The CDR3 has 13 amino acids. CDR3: CASSYGDPYGYTF. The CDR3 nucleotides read TGTGCCAGCAGTTATGGGGACCCCTATGGCTACACCTTC.

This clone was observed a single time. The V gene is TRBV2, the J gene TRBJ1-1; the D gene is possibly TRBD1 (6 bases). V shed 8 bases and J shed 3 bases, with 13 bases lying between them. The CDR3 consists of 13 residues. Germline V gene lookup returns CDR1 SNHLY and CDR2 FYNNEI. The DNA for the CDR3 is TGTGCCAGCTGGACAGACTATTACACTGAAGCTTTCTTT. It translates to CASWTDYYTEAFF.

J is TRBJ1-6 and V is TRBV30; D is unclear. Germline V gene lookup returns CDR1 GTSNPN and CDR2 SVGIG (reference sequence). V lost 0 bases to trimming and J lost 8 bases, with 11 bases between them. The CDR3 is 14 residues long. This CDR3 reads CAWSVSRNDSPLHF. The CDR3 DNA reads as TGTGCCTGGAGTGTAAGCCGGAATGATTCACCCCTCCACTTT.

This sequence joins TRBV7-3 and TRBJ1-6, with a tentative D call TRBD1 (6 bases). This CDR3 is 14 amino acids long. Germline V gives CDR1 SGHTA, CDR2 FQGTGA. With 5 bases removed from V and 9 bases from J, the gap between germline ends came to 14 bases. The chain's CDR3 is CASSPDSLGSPLHF. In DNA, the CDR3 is TGTGCCAGCAGCCCGGACAGTCTGGGTTCACCCCTCCACTTT.

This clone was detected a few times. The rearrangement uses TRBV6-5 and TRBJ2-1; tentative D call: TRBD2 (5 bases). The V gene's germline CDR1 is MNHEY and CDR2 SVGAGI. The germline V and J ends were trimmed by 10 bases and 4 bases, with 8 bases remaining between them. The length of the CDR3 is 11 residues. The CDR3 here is CATLGYNEQFF. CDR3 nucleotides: TGTGCCACACTAGGTTACAATGAGCAGTTCTTC.

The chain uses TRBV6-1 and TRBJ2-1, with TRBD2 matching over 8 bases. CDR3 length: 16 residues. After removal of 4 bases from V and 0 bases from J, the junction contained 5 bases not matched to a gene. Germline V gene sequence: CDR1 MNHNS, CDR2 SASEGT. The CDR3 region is CASSARGGSSYNEQFF. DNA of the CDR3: TGTGCCAGCAGTGCCCGGGGGGGAAGCTCCTACAATGAGCAGTTCTTC.

This chain's CDR3 is CASSQSGTRNNEQFF. For the CDR3, the DNA is TGCGCCAGCAGCCAATCCGGGACACGCAACAATGAGCAGTTCTTC. The chain joins TRBV4-1 to TRBJ2-1, with D possibly matching TRBD1 (6 bases). This CDR3 has 15 residues. The V end was cut by 2 bases, the J end by 5 bases, with 13 bases between. The germline V gene has CDR1 MGHRA and CDR2 YSYEKL.

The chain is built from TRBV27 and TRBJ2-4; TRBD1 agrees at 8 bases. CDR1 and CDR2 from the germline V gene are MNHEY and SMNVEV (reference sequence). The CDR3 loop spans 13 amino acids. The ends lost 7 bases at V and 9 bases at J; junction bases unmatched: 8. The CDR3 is CASKDRVRFIQYF. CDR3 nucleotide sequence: TGTGCCAGCAAGGACAGGGTGAGATTCATTCAGTACTTC.

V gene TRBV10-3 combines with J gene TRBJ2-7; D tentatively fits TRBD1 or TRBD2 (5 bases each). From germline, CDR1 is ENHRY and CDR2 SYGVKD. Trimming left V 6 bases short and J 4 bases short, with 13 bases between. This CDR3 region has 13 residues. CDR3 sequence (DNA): TGTGCCATCAGCCCGGGGCCGGGGTACGAGCAGTACTTC. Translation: CAISPGPGYEQYF.